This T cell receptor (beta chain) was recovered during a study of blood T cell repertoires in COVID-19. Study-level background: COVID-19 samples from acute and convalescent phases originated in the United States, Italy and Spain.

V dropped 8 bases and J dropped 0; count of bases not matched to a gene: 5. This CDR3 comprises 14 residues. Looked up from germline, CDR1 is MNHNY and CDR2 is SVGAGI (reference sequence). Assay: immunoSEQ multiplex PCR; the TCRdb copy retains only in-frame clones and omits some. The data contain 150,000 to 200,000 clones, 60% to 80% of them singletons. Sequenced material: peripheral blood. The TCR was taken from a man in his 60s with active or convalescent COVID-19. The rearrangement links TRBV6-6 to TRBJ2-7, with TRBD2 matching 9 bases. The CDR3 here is CASRDSGSSYEQYF. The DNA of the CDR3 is TGTGCCAGCCGGGATAGCGGGAGCTCCTACGAGCAGTACTTC.